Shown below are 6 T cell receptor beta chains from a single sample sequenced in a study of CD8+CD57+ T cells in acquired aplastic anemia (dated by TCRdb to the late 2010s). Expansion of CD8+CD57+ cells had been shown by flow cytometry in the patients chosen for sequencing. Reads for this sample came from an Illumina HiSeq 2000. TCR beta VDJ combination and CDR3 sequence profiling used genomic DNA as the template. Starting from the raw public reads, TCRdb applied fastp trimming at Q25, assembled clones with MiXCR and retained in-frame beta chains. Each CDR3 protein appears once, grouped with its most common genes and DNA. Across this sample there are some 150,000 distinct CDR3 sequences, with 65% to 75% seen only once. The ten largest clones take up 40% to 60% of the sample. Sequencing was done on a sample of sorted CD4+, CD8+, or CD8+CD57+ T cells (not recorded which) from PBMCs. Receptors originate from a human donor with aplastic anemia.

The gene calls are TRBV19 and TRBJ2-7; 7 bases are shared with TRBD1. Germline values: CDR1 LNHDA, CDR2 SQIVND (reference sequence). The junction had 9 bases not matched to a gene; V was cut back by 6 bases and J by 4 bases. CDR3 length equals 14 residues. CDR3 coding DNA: TGTGCCAGTAGCCTGGGGACAGTCGGGTACGAGCAGTACTTC. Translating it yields CASSLGTVGYEQYF.

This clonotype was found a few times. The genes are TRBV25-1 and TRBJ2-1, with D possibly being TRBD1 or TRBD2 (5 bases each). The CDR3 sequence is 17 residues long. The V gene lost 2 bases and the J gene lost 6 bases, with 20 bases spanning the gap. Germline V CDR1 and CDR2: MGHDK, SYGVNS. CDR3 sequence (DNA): TGTGCCAGCAGTGAAACTGATCGTGAGGGGCCTTCCAATGAGCAGTTCTTC. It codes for CASSETDREGPSNEQFF.

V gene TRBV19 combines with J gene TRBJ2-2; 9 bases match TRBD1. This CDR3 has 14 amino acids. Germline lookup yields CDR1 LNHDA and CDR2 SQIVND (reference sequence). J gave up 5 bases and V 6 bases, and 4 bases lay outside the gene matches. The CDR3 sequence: CASRWGTGTGELFF. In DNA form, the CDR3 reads TGTGCCAGTAGATGGGGGACAGGGACCGGGGAGCTGTTTTTT.

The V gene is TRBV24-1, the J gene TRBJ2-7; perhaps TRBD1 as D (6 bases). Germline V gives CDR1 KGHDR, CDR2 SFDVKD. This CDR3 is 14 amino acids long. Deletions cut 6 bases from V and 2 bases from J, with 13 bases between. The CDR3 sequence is CATSPAGVAYEQYF. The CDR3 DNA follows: TGTGCCACCAGTCCCGCAGGGGTAGCCTACGAGCAGTACTTC.

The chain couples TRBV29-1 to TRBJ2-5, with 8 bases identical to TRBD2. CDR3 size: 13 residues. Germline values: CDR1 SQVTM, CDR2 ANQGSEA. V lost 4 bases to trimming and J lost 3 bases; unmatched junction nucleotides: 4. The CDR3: CSVVLTSEETQYF. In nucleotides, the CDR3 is TGCAGCGTTGTCTTGACTAGCGAAGAGACCCAGTACTTC.

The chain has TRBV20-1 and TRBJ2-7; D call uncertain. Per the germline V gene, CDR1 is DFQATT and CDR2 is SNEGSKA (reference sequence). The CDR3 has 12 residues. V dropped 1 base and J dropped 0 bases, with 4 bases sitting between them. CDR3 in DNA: TGCAGTGCTAGAGGCCACTCCTACGAGCAGTACTTC. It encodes CSARGHSYEQYF.